Ten or more counts support the clone carrying this TCR beta chain. The antigen is not known. V was trimmed by 9 bases and J by 0 bases, leaving 20 bases between them. The CDR3 runs 17 residues. Germline loops: CDR1 KGHDR, CDR2 SFDVKD. Healthy Caucasians provided all donations. The sample is drawn from a study of identical twins. Study conclusions and caveats: Within cord blood, abundant beta clonotypes carried fewer insertions, but memory repertoires showed no such trend.

Template switching, a step in the protocol, added a universal primer site, and cDNA carried unique molecular identifiers. TCRdb re-analysed the 5' RACE reads in MiXCR, keeping a single row per CDR3 protein. The sample lists 450,000 or so distinct CDR3 sequences; 14% were seen once. The data also belong to a second study, concerning yellow fever vaccine responses in identical twins.

The sequencing sample was made of CD4+ T cells sorted from blood. The rearrangement joins TRBV24-1 to TRBJ1-5; tentative D call: TRBD1 (6 bases). The TCR was taken from a woman between 18 and 30 years old in good health. This CDR3 reads CATGGKRGSPSNQPQHF. In DNA form, the CDR3 reads TGTGCCACCGGGGGTAAGAGGGGGAGCCCTAGCAATCAGCCCCAGCATTTT.